This T cell receptor (beta chain) was identified during a study of T cells of healthy individuals. J lost 11 bases, V lost 0 bases, and 10 bases had no gene match. This CDR3 region has 16 residues. Germline V gene sequence: CDR1 KGHDR, CDR2 SFDVKD. In this sample, this clonotype turned up many times. From the 5' RACE reads, TCRdb called clonotypes with MiXCR, one entry per CDR3 protein. The table has over 95,000 distinct CDR3 sequences, 17% seen once. The sequence was obtained from a human donor in good health. The chain couples TRBV24-1 to TRBJ2-2; 8 bases align to TRBD1. CDR3 DNA sequence: TGTGCCACCAGTGATTTGCGGCCGGGACAGGCCTTCGAGCTGTTTTTT. Translated, it gives CATSDLRPGQAFELFF.